The 7 T cell receptor beta chains below all came from one sample that was sequenced in a study of blood T cell repertoires in COVID-19. Sequencing used immunoSEQ multiplex PCR; TCRdb keeps in-frame clones, though not all of them. In the table there are some 73,000 clones, 85% of which are singletons. Sample: peripheral blood. These receptors came from a man in his forties or fifties with COVID-19, enrolled during active disease.

V usage is TRBV9 and J usage is TRBJ2-1; 9 positions match TRBD2. CDR1 and CDR2 from the germline V gene are SGDLS and YYNGEE. The CDR3 consists of 15 residues. V lost 0 bases, J lost 8 bases, and 6 bases stayed unmatched. The CDR3 here is CASSVDAGGPYEQFF. CDR3 DNA sequence: TGTGCCAGCAGCGTAGATGCGGGAGGGCCGTATGAGCAGTTCTTC.

The CDR3 region has the DNA TGTGCCAGCAGCCACGGAGGAAACACTGAAGCTTTCTTT. Encoded protein: CASSHGGNTEAFF. The chain is built from TRBV7-3 and TRBJ1-1, with no clear D. Trimming cost V 5 bases and J 2 bases, with 9 bases left between them. Germline CDR1 is SGHTA and CDR2 is FQGTGA. The CDR3 totals 13 residues.

The CDR3 region is CASSLKTINYGYTF. The CDR3 DNA reads TGTGCCAGCAGCTTGAAAACAATCAACTATGGCTACACCTTC. V is TRBV5-6 and J is TRBJ1-2; D remains unclear. V gave up 1 base and J gave up 2 bases, with 9 bases separating them. The CDR3 spans 14 residues. In germline, CDR1 is SGHDT, CDR2 YYEEEE. The whole variable domain, remainder taken from reference TRBV5-6 and TRBJ1-2, is DAGVTQSPTHLIKTRGQQVTLRCSPKSGHDTVSWYQQALGQGPQFIFQYYEEEERQRGNFPDRFSGHQFPNYSSELNVNALLLGDSALYLCASSLKTINYGYTFGSGTRLTVV.

The chain employs TRBV5-5 and TRBJ2-7, with 10 bases that match TRBD1. Germline trimming cut 4 bases from V and 6 bases from J; bases unmatched to any gene: 10. Germline CDR1 reads SGHKS; CDR2 reads YYEKEE (reference sequence). The CDR3 is 15 residues long. CDR3 DNA: TGTGCCAGCAGCGCTGAGGGACAGGGGACGGGCGAGCAGTACTTC. It yields the protein CASSAEGQGTGEQYF.

The rearrangement links TRBV19 to TRBJ2-2; TRBD2 agrees at 8 bases. The CDR3 has 17 residues. V was pared by 5 bases and J by 4 bases, with 12 bases of the junction left unmatched. Germline V gene sequence: CDR1 LNHDA, CDR2 SQIVND (reference sequence). The CDR3 DNA is TGTGCCAGTAGTCCCCGCGGGCGGGAGGAAGTCACCGGGGAGCTGTTTTTT. It is translated as CASSPRGREEVTGELFF.

The chain combines TRBV10-2 with TRBJ1-5, with 7 bases aligning to TRBD1. The CDR3 has 13 amino acids. J was trimmed by 5 bases and V by 6 bases; bases with no gene match: 4. Germline CDR1 WSHSY, CDR2 SAAADI. Here the CDR3 DNA reads TGCGCCAGCAGACAGGGGTGGGATCAGCCCCAGCATTTT. This sequence encodes CASRQGWDQPQHF.

The sample holds one count of this clone. V usage is TRBV3-1 (or the pseudogene TRBV3-2) and J usage is TRBJ1-6, with TRBD1 matching over 9 bases. There are 17 residues in the CDR3. Germline V gene sequence: CDR1 LGHDT, CDR2 YNNKEL (reference sequence). The trim removed 1 base at V and 10 bases at J, leaving 11 bases unmatched. This CDR3 reads CASSQGVGTGGRSPLHF. Written as DNA, the CDR3 is TGTGCCAGCAGCCAAGGGGTGGGAACAGGGGGCCGATCACCCCTCCACTTT.